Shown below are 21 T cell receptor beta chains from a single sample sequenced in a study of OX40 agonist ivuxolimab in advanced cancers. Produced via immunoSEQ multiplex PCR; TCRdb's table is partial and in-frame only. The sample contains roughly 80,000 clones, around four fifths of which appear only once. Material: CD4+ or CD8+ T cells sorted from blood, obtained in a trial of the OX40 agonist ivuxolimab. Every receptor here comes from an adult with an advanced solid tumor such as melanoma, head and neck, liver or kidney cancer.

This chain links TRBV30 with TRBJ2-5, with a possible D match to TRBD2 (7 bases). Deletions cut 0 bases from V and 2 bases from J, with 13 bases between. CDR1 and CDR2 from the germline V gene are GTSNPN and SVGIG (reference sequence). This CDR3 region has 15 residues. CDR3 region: CAWSVRGRKQETQYF. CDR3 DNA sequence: TGTGCCTGGAGTGTGCGGGGGCGGAAACAAGAGACCCAGTACTTC.

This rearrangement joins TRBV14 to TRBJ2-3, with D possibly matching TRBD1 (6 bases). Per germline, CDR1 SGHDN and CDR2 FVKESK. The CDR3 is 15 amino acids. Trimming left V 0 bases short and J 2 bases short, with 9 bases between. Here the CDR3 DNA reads TGTGCCAGCAGCCAAGAGGGGGCCTCCACAGATACGCAGTATTTT. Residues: CASSQEGASTDTQYF.

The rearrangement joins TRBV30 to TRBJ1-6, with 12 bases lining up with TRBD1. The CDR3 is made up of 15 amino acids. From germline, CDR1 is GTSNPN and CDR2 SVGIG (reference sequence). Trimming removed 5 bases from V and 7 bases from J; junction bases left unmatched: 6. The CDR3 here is CAWGTGGPRNSPLHF. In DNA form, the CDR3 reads TGTGCCTGGGGGACAGGGGGCCCAAGGAATTCACCCCTCCACTTT.

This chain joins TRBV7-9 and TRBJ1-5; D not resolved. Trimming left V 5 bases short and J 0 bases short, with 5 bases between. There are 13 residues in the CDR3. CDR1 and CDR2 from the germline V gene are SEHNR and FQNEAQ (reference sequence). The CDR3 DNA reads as TGTGCCAGCAGCCAGGATAGCAATCAGCCCCAGCATTTT. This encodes CASSQDSNQPQHF. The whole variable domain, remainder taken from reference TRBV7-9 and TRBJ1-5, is DTGVSQNPRHKITKRGQNVTFRCDPISEHNRLYWYRQTLGQGPEFLTYFQNEAQLEKSRLLSDRFSAERPKGSFSTLEIQRTEQGDSAMYLCASSQDSNQPQHFGDGTRLSIL.

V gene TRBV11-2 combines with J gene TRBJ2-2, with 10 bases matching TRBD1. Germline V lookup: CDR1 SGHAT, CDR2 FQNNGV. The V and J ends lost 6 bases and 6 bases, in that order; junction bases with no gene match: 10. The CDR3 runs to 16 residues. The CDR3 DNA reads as TGTGCCAGCAGACCGGCGTGGGACAGGGGACCCGGGGAGCTGTTTTTT. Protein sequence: CASRPAWDRGPGELFF.

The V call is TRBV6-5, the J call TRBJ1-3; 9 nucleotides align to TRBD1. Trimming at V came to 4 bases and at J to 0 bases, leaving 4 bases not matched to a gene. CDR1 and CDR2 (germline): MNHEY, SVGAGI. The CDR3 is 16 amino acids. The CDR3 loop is CASSSTGGSSGNTIYF. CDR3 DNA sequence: TGTGCCAGCAGTTCAACAGGGGGCAGCTCTGGAAACACCATATATTTT.

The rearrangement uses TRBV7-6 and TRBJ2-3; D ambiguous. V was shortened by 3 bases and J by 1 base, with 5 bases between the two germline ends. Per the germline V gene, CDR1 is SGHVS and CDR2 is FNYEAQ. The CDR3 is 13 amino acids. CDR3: CASSFQGTDTQYF. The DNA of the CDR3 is TGTGCCAGCAGCTTTCAGGGCACAGATACGCAGTATTTT. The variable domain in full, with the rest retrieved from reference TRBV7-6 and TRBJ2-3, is GAGVSQSPRYKVTKRGQDVALRCDPISGHVSLYWYRQALGQGPEFLTYFNYEAQQDKSGLPNDRFSAERPEGSISTLTIQRTEQRDSAMYRCASSFQGTDTQYFGPGTRLTVL.

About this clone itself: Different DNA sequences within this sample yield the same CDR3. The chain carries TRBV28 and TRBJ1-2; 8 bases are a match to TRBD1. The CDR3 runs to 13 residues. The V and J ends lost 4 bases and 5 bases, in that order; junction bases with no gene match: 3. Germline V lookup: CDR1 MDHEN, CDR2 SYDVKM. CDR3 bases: TGTGCCAGCAGTTCCGGACAGGGTTATGGCTACACCTTC. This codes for CASSSGQGYGYTF.

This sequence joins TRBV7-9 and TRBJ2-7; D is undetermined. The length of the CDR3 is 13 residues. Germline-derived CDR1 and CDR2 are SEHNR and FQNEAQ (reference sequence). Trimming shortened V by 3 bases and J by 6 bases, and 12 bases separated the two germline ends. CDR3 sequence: CASSFSFSGEQYF. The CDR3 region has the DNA TGTGCCAGCAGCTTTTCCTTTTCTGGCGAGCAGTACTTC.

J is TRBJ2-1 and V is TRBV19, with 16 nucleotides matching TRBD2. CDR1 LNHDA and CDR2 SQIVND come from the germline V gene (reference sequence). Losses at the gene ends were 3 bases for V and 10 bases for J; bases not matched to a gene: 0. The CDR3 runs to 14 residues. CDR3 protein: CASSMGLAGGEQFF. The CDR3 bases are TGTGCCAGTAGTATGGGACTAGCGGGAGGGGAGCAGTTCTTC.

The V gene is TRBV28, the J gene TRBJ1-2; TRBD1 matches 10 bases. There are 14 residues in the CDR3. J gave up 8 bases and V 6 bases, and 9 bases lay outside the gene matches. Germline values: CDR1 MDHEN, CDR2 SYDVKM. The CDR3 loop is CASRESRDRGGYTF. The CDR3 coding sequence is TGTGCCAGCAGGGAGTCCCGGGACAGGGGCGGCTACACCTTC.

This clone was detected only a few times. The DNA of the CDR3 is TGTGCCAGCACCCAGACAGGTGCTTATAATTCACCCCTCCACTTT. Its translation is CASTQTGAYNSPLHF. V usage is TRBV6-6 and J usage is TRBJ1-6, with D possibly being TRBD1 (6 bases). Trimming removed 7 bases at V and 4 bases at J, with 14 bases between. Germline V gene lookup returns CDR1 MNHNY and CDR2 SVGAGI (reference sequence). The CDR3 has 15 residues.

CDR3 residues: CASSSGVIGSEAFF. The CDR3, as DNA: TGTGCCAGCAGCTCAGGGGTTATAGGCTCTGAAGCTTTCTTT. The chain couples TRBV7-8 to TRBJ1-1; D is perhaps TRBD1 (6 bases). This CDR3 region has 14 residues. The V gene's germline CDR1 is SGHVS and CDR2 FQNEAQ. V lost 4 bases to trimming and J lost 6 bases, with 15 bases between them.

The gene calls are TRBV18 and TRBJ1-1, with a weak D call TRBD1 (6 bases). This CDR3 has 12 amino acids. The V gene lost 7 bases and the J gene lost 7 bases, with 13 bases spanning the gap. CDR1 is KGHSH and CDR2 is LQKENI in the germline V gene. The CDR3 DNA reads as TGTGCCAGCTGGACAGTAGGCGATGAAGCTTTCTTT. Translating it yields CASWTVGDEAFF.

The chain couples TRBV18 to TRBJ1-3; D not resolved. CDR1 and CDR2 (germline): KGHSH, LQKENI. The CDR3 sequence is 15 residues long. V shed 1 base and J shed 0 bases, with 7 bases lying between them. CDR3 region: CASSPLQNSGNTIYF. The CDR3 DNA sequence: TGTGCCAGCTCACCACTTCAGAACTCTGGAAACACCATATATTTT.

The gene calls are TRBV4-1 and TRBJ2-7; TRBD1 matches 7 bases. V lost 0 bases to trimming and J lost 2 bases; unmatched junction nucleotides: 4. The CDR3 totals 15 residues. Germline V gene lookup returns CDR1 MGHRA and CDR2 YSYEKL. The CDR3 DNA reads TGCGCCAGCAGCCAAGATAGGGGGCCCACCTACGAGCAGTACTTC. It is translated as CASSQDRGPTYEQYF.

The CDR3: CASSTLAGGPRGGELFF. The DNA for the CDR3 is TGTGCCAGTAGTACACTAGCGGGAGGGCCCAGGGGCGGGGAGCTGTTTTTT. The chain combines TRBV19 with TRBJ2-2; 13 bases are a match to TRBD2. Germline V gene data show CDR1 as LNHDA and CDR2 as SQIVND (reference sequence). With V trimmed by 4 bases and J by 7 bases, 9 bases remained unmatched. CDR3 size: 17 residues.

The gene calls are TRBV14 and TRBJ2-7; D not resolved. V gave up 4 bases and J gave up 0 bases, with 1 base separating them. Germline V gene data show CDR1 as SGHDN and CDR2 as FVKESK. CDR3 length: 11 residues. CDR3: CASSLSYEQYF. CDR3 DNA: TGTGCCAGCAGCCTCTCCTACGAGCAGTACTTC.

The DNA of the CDR3 is TGTGCCAGCAGCTTAGTGGGCGGGGGATCCTACTATGGCTACACCTTC. Translated, it gives CASSLVGGGSYYGYTF. V gene TRBV7-2 combines with J gene TRBJ1-2, with D maybe TRBD1 (5 bases). Germline V lookup: CDR1 SGHTA, CDR2 FQGNSA. The CDR3 consists of 16 residues. V lost 1 base and J 3 bases, leaving 15 bases between the germline ends.

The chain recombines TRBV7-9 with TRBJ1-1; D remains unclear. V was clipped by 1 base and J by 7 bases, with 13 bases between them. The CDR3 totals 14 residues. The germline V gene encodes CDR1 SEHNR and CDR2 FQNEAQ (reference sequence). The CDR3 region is CASSLGKGPREAFF. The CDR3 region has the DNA TGTGCCAGCAGCTTAGGAAAGGGCCCGCGTGAAGCTTTCTTT.

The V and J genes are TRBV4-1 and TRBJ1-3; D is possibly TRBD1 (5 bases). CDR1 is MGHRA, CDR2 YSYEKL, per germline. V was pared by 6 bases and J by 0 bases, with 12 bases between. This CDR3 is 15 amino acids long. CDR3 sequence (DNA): TGCGCCAGCAGTATAGGGGAAAGCTCTGGAAACACCATATATTTT. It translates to CASSIGESSGNTIYF.